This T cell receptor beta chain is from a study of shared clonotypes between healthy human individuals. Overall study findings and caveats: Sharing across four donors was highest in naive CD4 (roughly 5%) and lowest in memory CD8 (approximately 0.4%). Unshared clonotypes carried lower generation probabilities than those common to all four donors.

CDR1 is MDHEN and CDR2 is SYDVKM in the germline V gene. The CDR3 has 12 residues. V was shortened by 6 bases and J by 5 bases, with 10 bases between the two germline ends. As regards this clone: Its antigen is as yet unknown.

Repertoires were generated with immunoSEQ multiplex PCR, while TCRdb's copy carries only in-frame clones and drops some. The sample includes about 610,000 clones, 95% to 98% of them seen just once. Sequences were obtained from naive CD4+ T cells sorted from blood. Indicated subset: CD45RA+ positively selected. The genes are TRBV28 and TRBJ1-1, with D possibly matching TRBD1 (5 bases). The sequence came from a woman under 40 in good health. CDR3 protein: CASRTVRTEAFF. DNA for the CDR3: TGTGCCAGCAGGACAGTCCGAACTGAAGCTTTCTTT.